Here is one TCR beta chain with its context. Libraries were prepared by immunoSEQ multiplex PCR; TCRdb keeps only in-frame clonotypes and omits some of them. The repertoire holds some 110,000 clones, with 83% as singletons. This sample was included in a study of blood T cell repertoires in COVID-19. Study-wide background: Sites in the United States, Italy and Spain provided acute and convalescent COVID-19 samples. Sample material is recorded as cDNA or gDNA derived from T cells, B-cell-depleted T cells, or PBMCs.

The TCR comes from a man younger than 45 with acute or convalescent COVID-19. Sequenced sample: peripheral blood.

This CDR3 reads CASSQGFGGQGFEKLFF. The CDR3 DNA sequence: TGCGCCAGCAGCCAAGGCTTTGGCGGACAGGGGTTTGAAAAACTGTTTTTT. V is TRBV4-3 and J is TRBJ1-4, with TRBD1 matching 9 bases. CDR1 and CDR2 (germline): LGHNA, YSLEER. V was clipped by 1 base and J by 7 bases; unmatched bases: 10. The CDR3 runs to 17 residues.